Below are 18 T cell receptor beta chains sequenced from a single sample in a study of T cell repertoires in cytomegalovirus infection. No antigen has been assigned to these receptors. One entry per CDR3 protein results from TCRdb running MiXCR on the reads. Of over 100,000 distinct CDR3 sequences listed, around 9.1% were seen once; the top ten hold approximately 30%. Specimen: PBMCs, sequenced either directly or after in vitro stimulation (not recorded which). The receptor source for this set is a human donor in good health (CMV status not recorded). Some clones in this sample may be carry-over from other donors' samples.

This clonotype has a handful of counts. The chain has TRBV3-1 and TRBJ1-6; D is possibly TRBD1 (6 bases). V lost 4 bases and J 9 bases, leaving 19 bases between the germline ends. This CDR3 has 16 amino acids. The germline CDR1 and CDR2 sequences are LGHDT and YNNKEL (reference sequence). CDR3 region: CASSRTPQGRRSPLHF. The CDR3 DNA follows: TGTGCCAGCAGCCGAACCCCACAGGGCCGGCGTTCACCCCTCCACTTT.

This clonotype was observed a handful of times. The chain recombines TRBV14 with TRBJ2-6, with D perhaps TRBD2 (6 bases). This CDR3 comprises 20 residues. Trimming cost V 0 bases and J 3 bases, with 21 bases left between them. Germline CDR1 reads SGHDN; CDR2 reads FVKESK. The CDR3 protein is CASSQDPPVLSGVGANVLTF. CDR3 DNA sequence: TGTGCCAGCAGCCAAGATCCCCCTGTTTTATCGGGGGTTGGGGCCAACGTCCTGACTTTC.

About this clonotype itself: One end of the junction does not line up with germline, which may come from a read error. V gene TRBV19 combines with J gene TRBJ2-1; D gene ambiguous. CDR3 size: 11 residues. Germline assignment: CDR1 LNHDA and CDR2 SQIVND (reference sequence). CDR3 sequence: CASRFANGQFF. CDR3 coding DNA: TGTGCCAGTAGGTTCGCCAATGGGCAGTTCTTC. Based on the CDR3 plus reference TRBV19 and TRBJ2-1, the full variable domain is DGGITQSPKYLFRKEGQNVTLSCEQNLNHDAMYWYRQDPGQGLRLIYYSQIVNDFQKGDIAEGYSVSREKKESFPLTVTSAQKNPTAFYLCASRFANGQFFGPGTRLTVL.

The sample holds a few counts of this clonotype. J is TRBJ2-1 and V is TRBV5-4; 8 bases fit TRBD2. This CDR3 comprises 15 residues. Germline CDR1 and CDR2: SGHNT and YYREEE (reference sequence). After removal of 4 bases from V and 0 bases from J, the junction contained 3 bases not matched to a gene. The CDR3 reads CASSHGTSSYNEQFF. Here the CDR3 DNA reads TGTGCCAGCAGCCACGGGACTAGCTCCTACAATGAGCAGTTCTTC.

The rearrangement uses TRBV30 and TRBJ2-1; 10 bases match TRBD2. This CDR3 spans 14 amino acids. In germline, CDR1 is GTSNPN, CDR2 SVGIG (reference sequence). The junction had 4 bases not matched to a gene; V was cut back by 4 bases and J by 4 bases. The CDR3 sequence is CAWNLAGVYNEQFF. The DNA of the CDR3 is TGTGCCTGGAACCTAGCGGGAGTATACAATGAGCAGTTCTTC. Supplemented by reference TRBV30 and TRBJ2-1, the full variable domain reads SQTIHQWPATLVQPVGSPLSLECTVEGTSNPNLYWYRQAAGRGLQLLFYSVGIGQISSEVPQNLSASRPQDRQFILSSKKLLLSDSGFYLCAWNLAGVYNEQFFGPGTRLTVL.

A few counts support this clonotype. This rearrangement joins TRBV10-3 to TRBJ1-1; the D is unclear. CDR1 and CDR2 (germline): ENHRY, SYGVKD. The CDR3 sequence is 11 residues long. V was cut by 4 bases and J by 8 bases, with 8 bases left in between. The CDR3 region has the DNA TGTGCCATCAGTGGGTTCGGCGAAGCTTTCTTT. It yields the protein CAISGFGEAFF.

This chain uses TRBV7-6 with TRBJ2-3, with D perhaps given as TRBD1 or TRBD2 (5 bases each). The CDR3 spans 17 residues. Germline V gene sequence: CDR1 SGHVS, CDR2 FNYEAQ. The germline V and J ends were trimmed by 6 bases and 6 bases, with 25 bases remaining between them. The CDR3 sequence is CASRKLGAQGPQDTQYF. DNA for the CDR3: TGTGCCAGCAGGAAACTAGGCGCCCAGGGCCCCCAGGATACGCAGTATTTT.

The CDR3 sequence is CASSADRVNNSPLHF. The CDR3 DNA follows: TGTGCCAGCAGCGCCGACAGGGTGAATAATTCACCCCTCCACTTT. The V call is TRBV11-1, the J call TRBJ1-6; 7 bases match TRBD1. The CDR3 has 15 amino acids. The germline CDR1 and CDR2 sequences are SGHAT and FQDESV (reference sequence). Trimming took 5 bases from V and 5 from J; bases not matched to a gene: 6. The full variable domain, in which reference TRBV11-1 and TRBJ1-6 provide the parts outside the CDR3, is EAEVAQSPRYKITEKSQAVAFWCDPISGHATLYWYRQILGQGPELLVQFQDESVVDDSQLPKDRFSAERLKGVDSTLKIQPAELGDSAMYLCASSADRVNNSPLHFGNGTRLTVT.

This clonotype came up many times. The chain combines TRBV7-2 with TRBJ2-7, with 9 bases fitting TRBD2. Germline V gene sequence: CDR1 SGHTA, CDR2 FQGNSA. V was pared by 1 base and J by 5 bases, with 6 bases of the junction left unmatched. This CDR3 is 15 amino acids long. CDR3 DNA sequence: TGTGCCAGCAGCTTAGTAGCGGGAGTCCCCCACGAGCAGTACGTC. It specifies CASSLVAGVPHEQYV.

Many counts were recorded for this clonotype. The chain links TRBV12-3 or TRBV12-4 to TRBJ2-5; TRBD2 matches at 12 bases. Trimming took 5 bases from V and 2 from J; bases not matched to a gene: 12. The CDR3 loop spans 18 amino acids. The CDR3 DNA reads TGTGCCAGCAGTCAAACGAACGGACTAGCGGGACTACAAGAGACCCAGTACTTC. Translation: CASSQTNGLAGLQETQYF.

This clonotype was seen many times. The V and J genes are TRBV4-1 and TRBJ1-4; unclear D gene. The length of the CDR3 is 15 residues. Germline V lookup: CDR1 MGHRA, CDR2 YSYEKL. With 1 base removed from V and 0 bases from J, the gap between germline ends came to 6 bases. Here the CDR3 DNA reads TGCGCCAGCAGCCAAGTGGGTACAACTAATGAAAAACTGTTTTTT. This sequence encodes CASSQVGTTNEKLFF.

In its sample, this clonotype was seen a few times. This sequence joins TRBV5-4 and TRBJ2-1, with a tentative D call TRBD2 (6 bases). The CDR3 has 15 residues. Germline-derived CDR1 and CDR2 are SGHNT and YYREEE (reference sequence). The V end lost 7 bases, the J end lost 0 bases, and 14 bases lay between the germline ends. CDR3 DNA sequence: TGTGCCAGCCGTACGGGAGTCAGCTCCTACAATGAGCAGTTCTTC. Amino acid sequence: CASRTGVSSYNEQFF.

This clonotype has at least ten counts. The V and J genes are TRBV7-2 and TRBJ2-5, with 8 bases aligning to TRBD1. The CDR3 has 14 residues. Germline assignment: CDR1 SGHTA and CDR2 FQGNSA. V was pared by 2 bases and J by 5 bases, with 4 bases of the junction left unmatched. The CDR3 bases are TGTGCCAGCAGCTTACAGGGGGCTGGGGAGACCCAGTACTTC. Translation gives CASSLQGAGETQYF.

This clonotype showed up many times. V and J are TRBV12-3 or TRBV12-4 and TRBJ1-4; 7 bases are shared with TRBD1. V lost 2 bases and J lost 8; bases outside the gene matches: 2. This CDR3 is 13 amino acids long. For the CDR3, the DNA is TGTGCCAGCAGTTTACAGGGGGGAGAAAAACTGTTTTTT. It yields the protein CASSLQGGEKLFF.

This clonotype was seen at least ten times. The rearrangement links TRBV7-9 to TRBJ2-7, with D perhaps TRBD2 (6 bases). The V and J ends lost 8 bases and 9 bases respectively, with 20 bases between them. The CDR3 has 13 amino acids. Per germline, CDR1 SEHNR and CDR2 FQNEAQ (reference sequence). Here the CDR3 reads CASFDGPGLRQYF. The CDR3 bases are TGTGCCAGCTTCGACGGGCCGGGACTTAGGCAGTACTTC.

This clonotype has more than one count but fewer than ten. V and J are TRBV10-1 and TRBJ2-5; TRBD1 matches at 8 bases. Trimming took 10 bases from V and 4 from J; bases not matched to a gene: 8. CDR1 WNHNN and CDR2 SYGVQD come from the germline V gene (reference sequence). The CDR3 length is 13 residues. The CDR3 bases are TGCGCCACTTCCAGGGGGCAAATAGAGACCCAGTACTTC. Translation: CATSRGQIETQYF.

This clonotype has at least ten counts. The chain carries TRBV28 and TRBJ2-1; 7 bases are shared with TRBD2. V was pared by 4 bases and J by 5 bases, with 2 bases of the junction left unmatched. CDR1 and CDR2 (germline): MDHEN, SYDVKM. The CDR3 loop spans 13 amino acids. The CDR3 DNA reads as TGTGCCAGCAGTTACCGGGAGGACAATGAGCAGTTCTTC. This gives the protein CASSYREDNEQFF.

This clonotype was picked up a small number of times. V usage is TRBV30 and J usage is TRBJ2-1; D possibly uses TRBD1 or TRBD2 (7 bases each). V was pared by 0 bases and J by 10 bases, with 19 bases between. CDR1 is GTSNPN and CDR2 is SVGIG in the germline V gene (reference sequence). CDR3 size: 15 residues. CDR3 residues: CAWSVLRGGVREQFF. The CDR3 DNA sequence: TGTGCCTGGAGTGTACTCAGGGGGGGAGTAAGAGAGCAGTTCTTC.